Following are 2 T cell receptor beta chains from one sample sequenced in a study of identifying expanded T cells in peripheral blood (dated by TCRdb to between 2019 and 2020). The library relied on the immunoSEQ multiplex PCR assay. The immuneACCESS repertoire file appears here via TCRdb, limited to in-frame rearrangements. These files lack a portion of the clones; in checked studies, under half of the deficit traces to unresolved V genes, and the cause of the others is not known. The sample has around 130,000 clones on record, 75% to 90% of them singletons. The biggest ten clones account for roughly 7.9% of the sample. Sequenced sample: blood. These receptors originate from a person aged 18-69 years in good health.

The V and J genes are TRBV5-6 and TRBJ2-7; no reliable D call. The CDR3 is 11 amino acids. The germline V gene has CDR1 SGHDT and CDR2 YYEEEE. V was shortened by 3 bases and J by 3 bases, with 4 bases between the two germline ends. In DNA form, the CDR3 reads TGTGCCAGCAGCTCCAACTACGAGCAGTACTTC. It is translated as CASSSNYEQYF.

This chain links TRBV7-9 with TRBJ2-3; TRBD2 aligns across 8 bases. The CDR3 is 14 residues long. Germline V CDR1 and CDR2: SEHNR, FQNEAQ (reference sequence). V dropped 4 bases and J dropped 5; count of bases not matched to a gene: 5. CDR3: CASSYSGAEDTQYF. CDR3 DNA sequence: TGTGCCAGCAGCTATAGCGGGGCTGAAGATACGCAGTATTTT.